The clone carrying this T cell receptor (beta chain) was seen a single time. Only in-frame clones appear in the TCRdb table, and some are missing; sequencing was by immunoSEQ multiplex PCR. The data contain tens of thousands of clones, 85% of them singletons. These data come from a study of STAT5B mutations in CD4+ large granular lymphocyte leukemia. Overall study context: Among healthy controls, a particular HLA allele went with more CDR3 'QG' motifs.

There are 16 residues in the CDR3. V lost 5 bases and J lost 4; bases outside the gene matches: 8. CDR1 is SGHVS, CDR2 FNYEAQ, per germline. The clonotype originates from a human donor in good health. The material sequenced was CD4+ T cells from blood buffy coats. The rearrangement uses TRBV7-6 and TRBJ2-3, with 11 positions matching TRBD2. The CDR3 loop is CASSPQGSGGADTQYF. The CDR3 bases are TGTGCCAGCAGCCCCCAGGGTAGCGGGGGGGCAGATACGCAGTATTTT.